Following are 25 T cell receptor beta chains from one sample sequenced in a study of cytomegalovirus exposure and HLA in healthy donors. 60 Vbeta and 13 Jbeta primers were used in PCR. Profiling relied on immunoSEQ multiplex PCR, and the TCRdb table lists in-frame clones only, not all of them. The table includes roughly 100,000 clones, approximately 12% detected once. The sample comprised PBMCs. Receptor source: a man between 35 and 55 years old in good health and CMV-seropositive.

The chain's CDR3 is CASSELFSGSSYEQYF. DNA for the CDR3: TGTGCCAGCAGTGAGTTGTTTAGCGGTAGCTCCTACGAGCAGTACTTC. The chain combines TRBV25-1 with TRBJ2-7; a weak D match, TRBD2 (6 bases). V lost 3 bases and J 0 bases, leaving 15 bases between the germline ends. Per the germline V gene, CDR1 is MGHDK and CDR2 is SYGVNS. The CDR3 runs 16 residues.

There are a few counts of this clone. The CDR3, as DNA: TGCGCCAGCAGCCAAGGCCAGACACATGCGGGAAACACCATATATTTT. Protein sequence: CASSQGQTHAGNTIYF. The chain has TRBV4-1 and TRBJ1-3; D uncertain. CDR3 length: 16 residues. V lost 1 base and J 4 bases, leaving 14 bases between the germline ends. In germline, CDR1 is MGHRA, CDR2 YSYEKL.

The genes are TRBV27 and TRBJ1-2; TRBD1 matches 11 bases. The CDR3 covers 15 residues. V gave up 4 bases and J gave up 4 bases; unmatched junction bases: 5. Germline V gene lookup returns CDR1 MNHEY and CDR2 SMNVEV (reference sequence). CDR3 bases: TGTGCCAGCAGTTCCGGGACAGGGGGTTTCTATGGCTACACCTTC. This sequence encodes CASSSGTGGFYGYTF.

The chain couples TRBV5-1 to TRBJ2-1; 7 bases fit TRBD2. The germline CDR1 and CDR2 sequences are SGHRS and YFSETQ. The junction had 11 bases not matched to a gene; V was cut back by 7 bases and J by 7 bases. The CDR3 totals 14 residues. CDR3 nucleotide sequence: TGCGCCAGCCAGGAGGAGGGAGGGTGGAATGAGCAGTTCTTC. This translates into CASQEEGGWNEQFF.

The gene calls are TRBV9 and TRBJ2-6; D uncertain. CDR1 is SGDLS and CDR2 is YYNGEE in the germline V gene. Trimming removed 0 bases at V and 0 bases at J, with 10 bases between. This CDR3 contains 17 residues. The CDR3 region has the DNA TGTGCCAGCAGCGTAGGGGCATGGGCCTCTGGGGCCAACGTCCTGACTTTC. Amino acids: CASSVGAWASGANVLTF.

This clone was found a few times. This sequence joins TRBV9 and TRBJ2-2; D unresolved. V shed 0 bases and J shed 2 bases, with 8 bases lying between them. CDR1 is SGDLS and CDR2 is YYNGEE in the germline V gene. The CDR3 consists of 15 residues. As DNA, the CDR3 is TGTGCCAGCAGCGTAGCACAGAGAAACACCGGGGAGCTGTTTTTT. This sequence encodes CASSVAQRNTGELFF.

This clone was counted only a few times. The CDR3 here is CASSVLAGDPYNEQFF. Written as DNA, the CDR3 is TGTGCCAGCAGCGTTCTAGCGGGAGACCCCTACAATGAGCAGTTCTTC. The chain recombines TRBV9 with TRBJ2-1; 10 nucleotides align to TRBD2. Germline CDR1 and CDR2: SGDLS and YYNGEE. Trimming removed 2 bases from V and 2 bases from J; junction bases left unmatched: 4. CDR3 length equals 16 residues.

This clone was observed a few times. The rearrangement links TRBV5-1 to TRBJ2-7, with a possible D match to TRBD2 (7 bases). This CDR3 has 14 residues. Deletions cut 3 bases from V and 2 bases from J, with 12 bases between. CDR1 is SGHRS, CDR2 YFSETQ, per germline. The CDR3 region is CASSWGGRAYEQYF. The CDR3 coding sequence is TGCGCCAGCAGCTGGGGGGGCAGGGCCTACGAGCAGTACTTC.

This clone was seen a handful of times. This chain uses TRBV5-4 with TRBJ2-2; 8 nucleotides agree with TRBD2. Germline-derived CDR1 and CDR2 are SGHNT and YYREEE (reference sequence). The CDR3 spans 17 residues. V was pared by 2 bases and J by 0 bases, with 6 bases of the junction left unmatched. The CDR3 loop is CASSFPYSGANTGELFF. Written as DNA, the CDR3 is TGTGCCAGCAGCTTTCCTTATAGCGGGGCGAACACCGGGGAGCTGTTTTTT.

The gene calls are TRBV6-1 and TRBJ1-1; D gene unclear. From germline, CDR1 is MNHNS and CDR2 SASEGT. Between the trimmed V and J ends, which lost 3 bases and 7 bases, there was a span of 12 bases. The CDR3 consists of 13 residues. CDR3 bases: TGTGCCAGCAGTGAGGGCGTGATTATTGAAGCTTTCTTT. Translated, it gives CASSEGVIIEAFF.

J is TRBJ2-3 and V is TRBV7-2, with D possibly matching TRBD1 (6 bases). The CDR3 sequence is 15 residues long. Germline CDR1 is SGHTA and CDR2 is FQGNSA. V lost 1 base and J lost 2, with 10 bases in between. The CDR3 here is CASSLVQGSTDTQYF. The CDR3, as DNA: TGTGCCAGCAGCTTAGTACAGGGATCCACAGATACGCAGTATTTT. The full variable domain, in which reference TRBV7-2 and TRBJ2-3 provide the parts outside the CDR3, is GAGVSQSPSNKVTEKGKDVELRCDPISGHTALYWYRQSLGQGLEFLIYFQGNSAPDKSGLPSDRFSAERTGGSVSTLTIQRTQQEDSAVYLCASSLVQGSTDTQYFGPGTRLTVL.

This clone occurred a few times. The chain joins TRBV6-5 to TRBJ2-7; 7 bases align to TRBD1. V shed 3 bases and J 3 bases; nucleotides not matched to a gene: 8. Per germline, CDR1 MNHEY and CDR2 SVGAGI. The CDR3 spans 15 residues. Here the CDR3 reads CASSYYYRGHYEQYF. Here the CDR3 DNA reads TGTGCCAGCAGTTATTATTACAGGGGCCACTACGAGCAGTACTTC.

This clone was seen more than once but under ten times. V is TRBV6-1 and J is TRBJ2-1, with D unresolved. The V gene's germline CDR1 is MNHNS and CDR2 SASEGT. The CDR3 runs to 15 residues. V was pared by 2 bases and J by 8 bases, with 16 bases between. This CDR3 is CASSETRSRLDEQFF. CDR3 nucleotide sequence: TGTGCCAGCAGTGAAACCCGGAGTCGGTTGGATGAGCAGTTCTTC.

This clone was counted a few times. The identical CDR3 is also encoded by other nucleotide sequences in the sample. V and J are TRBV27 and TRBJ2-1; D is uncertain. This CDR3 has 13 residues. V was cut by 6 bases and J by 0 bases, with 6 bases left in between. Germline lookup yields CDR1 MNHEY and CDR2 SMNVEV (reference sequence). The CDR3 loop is CASSFSSYNEQFF. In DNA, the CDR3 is TGTGCCAGCAGCTTTAGCTCCTACAATGAGCAGTTCTTC.

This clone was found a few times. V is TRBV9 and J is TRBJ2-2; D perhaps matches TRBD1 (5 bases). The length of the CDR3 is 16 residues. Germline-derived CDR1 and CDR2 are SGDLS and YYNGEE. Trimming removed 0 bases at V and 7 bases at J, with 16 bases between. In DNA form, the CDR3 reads TGTGCCAGCAGCGTAGGGGGCGTAACAATCTTCGGGGAGCTGTTTTTT. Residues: CASSVGGVTIFGELFF.

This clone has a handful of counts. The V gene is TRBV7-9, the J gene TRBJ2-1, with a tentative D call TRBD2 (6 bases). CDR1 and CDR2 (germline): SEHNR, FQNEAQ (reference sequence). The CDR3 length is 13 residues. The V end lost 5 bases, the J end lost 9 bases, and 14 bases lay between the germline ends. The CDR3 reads CASSTGVGSEQFF. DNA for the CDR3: TGTGCCAGCAGCACGGGAGTCGGGAGTGAGCAGTTCTTC.

CDR3 amino acids: CASSFGTSGTSTDTQYF. CDR3 in DNA: TGTGCCAGCAGCTTCGGGACTAGCGGGACCAGCACAGATACGCAGTATTTT. The chain has TRBV5-8 and TRBJ2-3; 13 bases are shared with TRBD2. This CDR3 region has 17 residues. Per germline, CDR1 SGHTS and CDR2 YDEGEE. V gave up 2 bases and J gave up 0 bases; unmatched junction bases: 3. Variable domain in full (rest from reference TRBV5-8 and TRBJ2-3): EAGVTQSPTHLIKTRGQQATLRCSPISGHTSVYWYQQALGLGLQFLLWYDEGEERNRGNFPPRFSGRQFPNYSSELNVNALELEDSALYLCASSFGTSGTSTDTQYFGPGTRLTVL.

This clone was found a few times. The chain's CDR3 is CASSLRGTGWTKNIQYF. CDR3 in DNA: TGTGCCAGCAGCTTAAGGGGGACAGGGTGGACCAAAAACATTCAGTACTTC. The chain carries TRBV5-4 and TRBJ2-4; TRBD1 agrees at 9 bases. This CDR3 has 17 residues. V was clipped by 2 bases and J by 2 bases; unmatched bases: 8. In germline, CDR1 is SGHNT, CDR2 YYREEE (reference sequence).

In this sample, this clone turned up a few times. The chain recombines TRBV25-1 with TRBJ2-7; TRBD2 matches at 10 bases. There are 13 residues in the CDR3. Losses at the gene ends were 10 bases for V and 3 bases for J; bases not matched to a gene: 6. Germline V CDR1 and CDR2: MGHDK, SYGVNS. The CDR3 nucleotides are TGTGCCACCGTAGCGGGAGGACTCTACGAGCAGTACTTC. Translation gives CATVAGGLYEQYF.

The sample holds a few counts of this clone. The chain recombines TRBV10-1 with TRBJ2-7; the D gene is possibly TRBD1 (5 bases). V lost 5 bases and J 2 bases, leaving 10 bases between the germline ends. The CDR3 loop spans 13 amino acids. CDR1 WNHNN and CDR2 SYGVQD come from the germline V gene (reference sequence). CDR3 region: CASSTDTAYEQYF. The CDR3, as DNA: TGCGCCAGCAGTACGGACACGGCCTACGAGCAGTACTTC.

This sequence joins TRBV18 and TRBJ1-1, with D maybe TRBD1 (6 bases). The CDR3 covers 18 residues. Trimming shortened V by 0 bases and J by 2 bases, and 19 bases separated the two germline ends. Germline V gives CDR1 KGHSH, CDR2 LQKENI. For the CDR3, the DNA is TGTGCCAGCTCACCACCGGGGGGGGCCTCCATCCCCAACACTGAAGCTTTCTTT. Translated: CASSPPGGASIPNTEAFF.

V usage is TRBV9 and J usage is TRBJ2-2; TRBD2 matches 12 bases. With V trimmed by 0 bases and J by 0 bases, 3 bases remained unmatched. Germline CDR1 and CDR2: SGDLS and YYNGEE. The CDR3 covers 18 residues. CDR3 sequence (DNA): TGTGCCAGCAGCGTAGGGACTAGCGGGGCCCCGAACACCGGGGAGCTGTTTTTT. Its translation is CASSVGTSGAPNTGELFF.

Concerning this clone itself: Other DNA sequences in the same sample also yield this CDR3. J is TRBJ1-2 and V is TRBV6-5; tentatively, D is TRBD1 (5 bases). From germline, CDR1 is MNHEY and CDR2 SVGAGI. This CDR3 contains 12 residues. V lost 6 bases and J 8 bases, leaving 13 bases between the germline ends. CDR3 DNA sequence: TGTGCCAGCAGGGGAGGACAAGTGGGCTACACCTTC. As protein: CASRGGQVGYTF.

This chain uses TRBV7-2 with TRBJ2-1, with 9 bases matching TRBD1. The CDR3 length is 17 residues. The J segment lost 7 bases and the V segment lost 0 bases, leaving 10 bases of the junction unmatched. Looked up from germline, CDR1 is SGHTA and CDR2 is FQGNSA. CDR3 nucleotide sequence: TGTGCCAGCAGCTTAGCGGCTGTGGAAGACAGGGGGAATGAGCAGTTCTTC. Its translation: CASSLAAVEDRGNEQFF.

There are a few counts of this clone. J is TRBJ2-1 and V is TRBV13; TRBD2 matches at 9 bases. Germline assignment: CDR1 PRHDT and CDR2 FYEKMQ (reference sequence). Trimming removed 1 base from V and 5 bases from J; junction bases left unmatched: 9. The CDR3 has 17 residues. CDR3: CASSLEVIAGVNNEQFF. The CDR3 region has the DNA TGTGCCAGCAGCTTAGAGGTCATAGCGGGGGTCAACAATGAGCAGTTCTTC.